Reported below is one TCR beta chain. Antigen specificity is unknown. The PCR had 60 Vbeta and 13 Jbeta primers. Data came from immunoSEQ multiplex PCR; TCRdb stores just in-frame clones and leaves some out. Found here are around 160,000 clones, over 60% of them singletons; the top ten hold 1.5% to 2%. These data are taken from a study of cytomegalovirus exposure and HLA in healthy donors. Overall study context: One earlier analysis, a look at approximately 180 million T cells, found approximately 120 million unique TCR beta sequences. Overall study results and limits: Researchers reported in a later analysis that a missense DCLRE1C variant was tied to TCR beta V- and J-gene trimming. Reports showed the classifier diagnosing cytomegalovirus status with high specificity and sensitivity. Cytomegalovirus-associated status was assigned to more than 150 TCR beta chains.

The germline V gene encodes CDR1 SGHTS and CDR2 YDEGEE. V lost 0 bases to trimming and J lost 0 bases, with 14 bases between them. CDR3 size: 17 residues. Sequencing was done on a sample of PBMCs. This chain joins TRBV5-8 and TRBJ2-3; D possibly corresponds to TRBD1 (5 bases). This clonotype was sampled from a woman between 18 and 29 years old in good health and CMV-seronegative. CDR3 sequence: CASSLALDTSSTDTQYF. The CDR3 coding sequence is TGTGCCAGCAGCTTGGCACTGGACACTTCTAGCACAGATACGCAGTATTTT.